The 5 T cell receptor beta chains below were found in one sample sequenced in a study of blood T cell repertoires in COVID-19. The table came from immunoSEQ multiplex PCR; TCRdb's copy has only in-frame clones and leaves some out. The sample includes 15,000 to 16,000 clones, 80% to 90% seen only once; the top ten take about a third. Sequenced material: peripheral blood. Receptors originate from a man aged 70 or older in a cohort sampled during active COVID-19.

The V call is TRBV7-2, the J call TRBJ1-4, with D possibly TRBD1 on 6 matching bases. The germline CDR1 and CDR2 sequences are SGHTA and FQGNSA. Trimming removed 5 bases at V and 7 bases at J, with 20 bases between. The CDR3 is 16 amino acids. CDR3 in amino acids: CASSPRAGGASEKLFF. CDR3 DNA: TGTGCCAGCAGCCCCCGGGCGGGGGGGGCTTCTGAAAAACTGTTTTTT.

J is TRBJ2-5 and V is TRBV5-8; the D gene is possibly TRBD2 (6 bases). CDR3 length: 14 residues. The germline CDR1 and CDR2 sequences are SGHTS and YDEGEE. Trimming took off 4 bases at V and 3 bases at J, with 13 bases between the two ends. CDR3 residues: CASSLLGGEETQYF. The CDR3 DNA follows: TGTGCCAGCAGCCTCTTGGGGGGAGAAGAGACCCAGTACTTC. The complete variable domain, with remaining parts taken from reference TRBV5-8 and TRBJ2-5, reads EAGVTQSPTHLIKTRGQQATLRCSPISGHTSVYWYQQALGLGLQFLLWYDEGEERNRGNFPPRFSGRQFPNYSSELNVNALELEDSALYLCASSLLGGEETQYFGPGTRLLVL.

The V and J genes are TRBV10-3 and TRBJ2-5, with D unresolved. The CDR3 covers 14 residues. In germline, CDR1 is ENHRY, CDR2 SYGVKD. V lost 0 bases to trimming and J lost 5 bases, with 10 bases between them. This CDR3 reads CAISESSSMETQYF. In DNA form, the CDR3 reads TGTGCCATCAGTGAGTCGTCCAGTATGGAGACCCAGTACTTC.

The chain has TRBV9 and TRBJ2-1, with 7 bases fitting TRBD2. Germline V gene sequence: CDR1 SGDLS, CDR2 YYNGEE. J gave up 0 bases and V 0 bases, and 3 bases lay outside the gene matches. This CDR3 is 16 amino acids long. The CDR3 is CASSVVGGSSYNEQFF. In DNA form, the CDR3 reads TGTGCCAGCAGCGTAGTTGGCGGGAGCTCCTACAATGAGCAGTTCTTC.

The V and J genes are TRBV5-1 and TRBJ1-1; D is perhaps TRBD1 (5 bases). CDR1 is SGHRS, CDR2 YFSETQ, per germline. V lost 0 bases and J lost 0, with 15 bases in between. The length of the CDR3 is 17 residues. This CDR3 is CASSLVPSGRLNTEAFF. In DNA, the CDR3 is TGCGCCAGCAGCTTGGTACCGTCAGGGCGCCTGAACACTGAAGCTTTCTTT.